The 2 T cell receptor beta chains below were found in one sample sequenced in a study of CD8+ T cells in alopecia areata. In each case, RNA was isolated and then reverse transcribed into cDNA as the sequencing template. Clones were sequenced by immunoSEQ multiplex PCR, and TCRdb holds only the in-frame ones, with some missing. This table holds roughly 250,000 clones, 67% found once. The source material was CD4+ T cells sorted from blood, sampled at week 0. The receptor set was obtained from a human donor with alopecia areata.

This clone was counted between two and nine times. V is TRBV7-9 and J is TRBJ2-3, with unresolved D. Germline V gives CDR1 SEHNR, CDR2 FQNEAQ (reference sequence). The CDR3 loop spans 16 amino acids. Trimming cost V 1 base and J 1 base, with 12 bases left between them. The CDR3 nucleotides read TGTGCCAGCAGCTTAGGGGATGGACGGCGCACAGATACGCAGTATTTT. Amino acids: CASSLGDGRRTDTQYF.

The chain couples TRBV4-1 to TRBJ1-5; the D gene is possibly TRBD1 (6 bases). Between the trimmed V and J ends, which lost 0 bases and 2 bases, there was a span of 8 bases. The CDR3 consists of 15 residues. Per germline, CDR1 MGHRA and CDR2 YSYEKL. Here the CDR3 reads CASSQEAGGNQPQHF. For the CDR3, the DNA is TGCGCCAGCAGCCAAGAAGCAGGGGGCAATCAGCCCCAGCATTTT.